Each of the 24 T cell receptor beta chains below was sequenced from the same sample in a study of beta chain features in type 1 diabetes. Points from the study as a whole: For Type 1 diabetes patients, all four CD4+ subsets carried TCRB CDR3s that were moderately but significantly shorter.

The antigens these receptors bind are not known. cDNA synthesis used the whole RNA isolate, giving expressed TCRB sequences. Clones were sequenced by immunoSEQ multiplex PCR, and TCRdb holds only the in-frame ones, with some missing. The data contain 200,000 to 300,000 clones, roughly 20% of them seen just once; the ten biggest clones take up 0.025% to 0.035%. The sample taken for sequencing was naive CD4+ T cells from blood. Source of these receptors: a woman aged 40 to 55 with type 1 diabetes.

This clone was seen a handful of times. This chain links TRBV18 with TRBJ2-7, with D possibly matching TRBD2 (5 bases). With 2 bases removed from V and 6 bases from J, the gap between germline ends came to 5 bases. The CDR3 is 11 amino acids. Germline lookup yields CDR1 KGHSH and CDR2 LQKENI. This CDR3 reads CASSPGSEQYF. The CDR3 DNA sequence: TGTGCCAGCTCACCAGGGAGCGAGCAGTACTTC. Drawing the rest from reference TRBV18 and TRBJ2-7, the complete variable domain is NAGVMQNPRHLVRRRGQEARLRCSPMKGHSHVYWYRQLPEEGLKFMVYLQKENIIDESGMPKERFSAEFPKEGPSILRIQQVVRGDSAAYFCASSPGSEQYFGPGTRLTVT.

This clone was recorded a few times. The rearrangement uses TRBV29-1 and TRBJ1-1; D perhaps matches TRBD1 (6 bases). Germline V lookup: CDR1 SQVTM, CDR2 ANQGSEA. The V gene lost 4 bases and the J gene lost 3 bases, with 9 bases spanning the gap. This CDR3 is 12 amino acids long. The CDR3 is CSVAQGYTEAFF. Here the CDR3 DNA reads TGCAGCGTTGCCCAGGGGTACACTGAAGCTTTCTTT.

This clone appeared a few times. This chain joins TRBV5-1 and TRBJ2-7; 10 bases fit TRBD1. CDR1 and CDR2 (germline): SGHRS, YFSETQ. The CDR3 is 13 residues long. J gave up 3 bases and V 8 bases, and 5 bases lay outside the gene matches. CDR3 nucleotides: TGCGCCAGTCGACAGGGGGCCGGCTACGAGCAGTACTTC. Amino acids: CASRQGAGYEQYF. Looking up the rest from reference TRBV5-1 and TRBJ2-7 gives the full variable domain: KAGVTQTPRYLIKTRGQQVTLSCSPISGHRSVSWYQQTPGQGLQFLFEYFSETQRNKGNFPGRFSGRQFSNSRSEMNVSTLELGDSALYLCASRQGAGYEQYFGPGTRLTVT.

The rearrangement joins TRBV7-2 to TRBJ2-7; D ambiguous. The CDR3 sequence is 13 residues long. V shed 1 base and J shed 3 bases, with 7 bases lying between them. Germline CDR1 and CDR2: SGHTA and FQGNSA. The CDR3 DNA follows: TGTGCCAGCAGCTTAGACAGCCTCTACGAGCAGTACTTC. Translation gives CASSLDSLYEQYF.

CDR3 amino acids: CASSFPSGGATDTQYF. For the CDR3, the DNA is TGTGCCAGCAGCTTTCCTAGCGGGGGGGCCACAGATACGCAGTATTTT. V gene TRBV5-4 combines with J gene TRBJ2-3; 12 bases map to TRBD2. This CDR3 is 16 amino acids long. V lost 2 bases, J lost 2 bases, and 3 bases stayed unmatched. Germline CDR1 SGHNT, CDR2 YYREEE (reference sequence).

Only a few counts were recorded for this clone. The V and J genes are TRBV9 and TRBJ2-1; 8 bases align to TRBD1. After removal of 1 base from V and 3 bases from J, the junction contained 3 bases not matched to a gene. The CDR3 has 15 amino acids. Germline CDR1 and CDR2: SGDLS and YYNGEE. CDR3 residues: CASSVTGGLYNEQFF. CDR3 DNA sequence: TGTGCCAGCAGCGTAACAGGGGGTCTCTACAATGAGCAGTTCTTC.

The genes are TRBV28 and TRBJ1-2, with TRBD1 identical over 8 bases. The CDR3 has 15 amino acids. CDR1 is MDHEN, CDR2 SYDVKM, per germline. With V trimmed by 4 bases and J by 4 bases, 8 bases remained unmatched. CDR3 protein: CASSSQGASIYGYTF. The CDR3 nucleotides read TGTGCCAGCAGTTCCCAGGGGGCTAGTATCTATGGCTACACCTTC.

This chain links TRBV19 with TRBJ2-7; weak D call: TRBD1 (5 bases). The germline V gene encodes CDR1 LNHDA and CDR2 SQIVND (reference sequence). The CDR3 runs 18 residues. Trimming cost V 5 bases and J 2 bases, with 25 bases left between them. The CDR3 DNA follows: TGTGCCAGTAGTCAAGGCGTGGGGCCAGGGATAGGGGCCTACGAGCAGTACTTC. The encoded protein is CASSQGVGPGIGAYEQYF.

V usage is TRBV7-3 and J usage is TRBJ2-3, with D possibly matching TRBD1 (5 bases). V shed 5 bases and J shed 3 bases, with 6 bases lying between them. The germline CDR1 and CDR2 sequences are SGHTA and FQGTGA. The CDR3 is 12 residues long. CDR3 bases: TGTGCCAGCAGCCCAGGGACAGATACGCAGTATTTT. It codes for CASSPGTDTQYF.

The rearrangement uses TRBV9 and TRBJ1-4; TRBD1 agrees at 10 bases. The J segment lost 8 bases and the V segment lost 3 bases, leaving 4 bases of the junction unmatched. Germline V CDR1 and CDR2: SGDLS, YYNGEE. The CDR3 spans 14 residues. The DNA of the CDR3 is TGTGCCAGCAGCGCGACAGGGGGCTGGGAAAAACTGTTTTTT. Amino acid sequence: CASSATGGWEKLFF.

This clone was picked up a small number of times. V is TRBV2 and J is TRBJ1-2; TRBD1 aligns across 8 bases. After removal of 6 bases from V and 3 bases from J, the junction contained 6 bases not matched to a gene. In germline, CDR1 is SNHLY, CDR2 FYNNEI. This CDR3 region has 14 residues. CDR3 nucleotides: TGTGCCAGCAGGACACAGGGGGAAGACTATGGCTACACCTTC. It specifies CASRTQGEDYGYTF. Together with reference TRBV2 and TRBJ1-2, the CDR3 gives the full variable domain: EPEVTQTPSHQVTQMGQEVILRCVPISNHLYFYWYRQILGQKVEFLVSFYNNEISEKSEIFDDQFSVERPDGSNFTLKIRSTKLEDSAMYFCASRTQGEDYGYTFGSGTRLTVV.

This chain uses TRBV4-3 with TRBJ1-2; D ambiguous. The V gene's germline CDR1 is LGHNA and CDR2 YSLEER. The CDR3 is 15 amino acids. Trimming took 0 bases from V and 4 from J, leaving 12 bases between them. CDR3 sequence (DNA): TGCGCCAGCAGCCAAGAAGCTCAGAGGGTCTATGGCTACACCTTC. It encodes CASSQEAQRVYGYTF.

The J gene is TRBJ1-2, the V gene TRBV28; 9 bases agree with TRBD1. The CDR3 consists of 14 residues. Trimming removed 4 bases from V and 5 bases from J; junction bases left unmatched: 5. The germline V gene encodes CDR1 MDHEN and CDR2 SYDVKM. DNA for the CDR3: TGTGCCAGCAGTTCCACGGACAGGGGATATGGCTACACCTTC. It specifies CASSSTDRGYGYTF.

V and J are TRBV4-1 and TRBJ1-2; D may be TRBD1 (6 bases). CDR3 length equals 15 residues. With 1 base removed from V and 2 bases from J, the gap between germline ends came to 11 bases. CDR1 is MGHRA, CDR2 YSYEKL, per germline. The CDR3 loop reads CASSQAGTPNYGYTF. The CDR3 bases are TGCGCCAGCAGCCAAGCCGGGACACCCAACTATGGCTACACCTTC.

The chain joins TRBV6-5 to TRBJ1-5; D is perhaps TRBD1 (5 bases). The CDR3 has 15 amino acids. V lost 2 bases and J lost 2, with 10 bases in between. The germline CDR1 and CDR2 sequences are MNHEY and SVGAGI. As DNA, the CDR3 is TGTGCCAGCAGTTACCGTGGGGGGGGCAATCAGCCCCAGCATTTT. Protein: CASSYRGGGNQPQHF.

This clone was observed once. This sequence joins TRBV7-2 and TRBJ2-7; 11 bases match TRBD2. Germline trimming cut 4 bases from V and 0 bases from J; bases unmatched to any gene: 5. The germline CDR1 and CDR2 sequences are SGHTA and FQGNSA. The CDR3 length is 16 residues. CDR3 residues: CASSSSSGRSSYEQYF. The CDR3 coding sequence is TGTGCCAGCAGCTCCTCTAGCGGGAGGAGCTCCTACGAGCAGTACTTC.

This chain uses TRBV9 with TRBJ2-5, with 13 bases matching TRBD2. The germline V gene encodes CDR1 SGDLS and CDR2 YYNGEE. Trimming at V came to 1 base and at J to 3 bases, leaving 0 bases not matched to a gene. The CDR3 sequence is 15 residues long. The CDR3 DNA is TGTGCCAGCAGCGTAACTAGCGGGAGGGAAGAGACCCAGTACTTC. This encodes CASSVTSGREETQYF.

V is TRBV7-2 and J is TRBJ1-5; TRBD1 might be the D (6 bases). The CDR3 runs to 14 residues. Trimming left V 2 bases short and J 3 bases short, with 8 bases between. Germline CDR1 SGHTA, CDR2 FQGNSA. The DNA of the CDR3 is TGTGCCAGCAGCTTAACAGGGCTCAATCAGCCCCAGCATTTT. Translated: CASSLTGLNQPQHF.

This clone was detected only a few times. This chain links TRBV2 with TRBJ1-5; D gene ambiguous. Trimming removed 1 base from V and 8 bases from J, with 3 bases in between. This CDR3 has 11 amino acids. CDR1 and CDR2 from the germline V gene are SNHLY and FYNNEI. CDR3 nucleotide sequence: TGTGCCAGCAGTGAAGATAAGCCCCAGCATTTT. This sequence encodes CASSEDKPQHF.

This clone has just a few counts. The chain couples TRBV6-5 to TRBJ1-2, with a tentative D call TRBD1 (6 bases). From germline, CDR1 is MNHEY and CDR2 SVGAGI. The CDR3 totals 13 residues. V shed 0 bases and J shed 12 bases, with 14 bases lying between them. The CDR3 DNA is TGTGCCAGCAGTTACTCGCCAGCAGGGGTCAACACCTTC. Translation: CASSYSPAGVNTF.

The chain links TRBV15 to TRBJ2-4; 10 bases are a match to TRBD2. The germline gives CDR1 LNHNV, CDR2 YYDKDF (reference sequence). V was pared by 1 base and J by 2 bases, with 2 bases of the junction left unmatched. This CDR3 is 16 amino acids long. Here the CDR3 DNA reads TGTGCCACCAGCAGAGCTAGCGGGAGTTCCAAAAACATTCAGTACTTC. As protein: CATSRASGSSKNIQYF.

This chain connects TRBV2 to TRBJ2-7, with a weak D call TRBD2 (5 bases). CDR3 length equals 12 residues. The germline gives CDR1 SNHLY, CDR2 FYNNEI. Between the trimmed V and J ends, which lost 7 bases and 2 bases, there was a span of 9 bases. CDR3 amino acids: CASKEGTYEQYF. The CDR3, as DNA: TGTGCCAGCAAAGAGGGCACCTACGAGCAGTACTTC.

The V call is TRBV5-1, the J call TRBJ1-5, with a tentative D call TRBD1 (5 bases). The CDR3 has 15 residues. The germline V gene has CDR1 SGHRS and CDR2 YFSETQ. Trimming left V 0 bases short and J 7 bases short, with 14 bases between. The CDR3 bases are TGCGCCAGCAGCTTGGAAGGGGCCGGGGGACAGCCCCAGCATTTT. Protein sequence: CASSLEGAGGQPQHF.

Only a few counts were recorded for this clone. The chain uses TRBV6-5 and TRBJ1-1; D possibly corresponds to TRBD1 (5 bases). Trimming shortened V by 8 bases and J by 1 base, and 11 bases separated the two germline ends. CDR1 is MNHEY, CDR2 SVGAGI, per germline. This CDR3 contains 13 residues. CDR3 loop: CASGRQPNTEAFF. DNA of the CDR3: TGTGCCAGCGGAAGACAGCCGAACACTGAAGCTTTCTTT.